This T cell receptor beta chain is from a study of T cell responses to AZD1222 COVID-19 vaccine. The protocol was immunoSEQ multiplex PCR, while the TCRdb copy is restricted to in-frame clones and leaves out a portion. The repertoire holds roughly 100,000 clones, with roughly 93% as singletons. CDR1 SGHRS and CDR2 YFSETQ come from the germline V gene. The CDR3 is made up of 14 amino acids. The J segment lost 17 bases and the V segment lost 4 bases, leaving 13 bases of the junction unmatched. This clone was detected once. This clonotype was sampled from an adult in good health. The gene calls are TRBV5-1 and TRBJ1-6; 9 nucleotides match TRBD1. The sequenced sample was peripheral blood, obtained on day 0 of AZD1222 vaccination. CDR3: CASSPENPDRGVHF. DNA for the CDR3: TGCGCCAGCAGCCCAGAAAATCCGGACAGGGGTGTCCACTTT.